The present TCR beta chain was sequenced within a study of control samples from healthy donors and cancer patients. Trimming cost V 1 base and J 4 bases, with 10 bases left between them. The CDR3 spans 14 residues. CDR1 SGHVS and CDR2 FQNEAQ come from the germline V gene. Using immunoSEQ multiplex PCR, the repertoire was profiled, and TCRdb retains in-frame clones only, with some absent. The profile covers about 95,000 clones, with 88% appearing a single time and 13% to 15% taken by the ten largest. This clone was counted between two and nine times. The gene calls are TRBV7-8 and TRBJ1-1; TRBD1 is a possible D gene (5 bases). The receptor comes from a woman in her sixties or seventies in good health. Sequenced material: blood. The CDR3 nucleotides are TGTGCCAGCAGCTTAGGGGGCGGGGGCACTGAAGCTTTCTTT. Its protein product is CASSLGGGGTEAFF.